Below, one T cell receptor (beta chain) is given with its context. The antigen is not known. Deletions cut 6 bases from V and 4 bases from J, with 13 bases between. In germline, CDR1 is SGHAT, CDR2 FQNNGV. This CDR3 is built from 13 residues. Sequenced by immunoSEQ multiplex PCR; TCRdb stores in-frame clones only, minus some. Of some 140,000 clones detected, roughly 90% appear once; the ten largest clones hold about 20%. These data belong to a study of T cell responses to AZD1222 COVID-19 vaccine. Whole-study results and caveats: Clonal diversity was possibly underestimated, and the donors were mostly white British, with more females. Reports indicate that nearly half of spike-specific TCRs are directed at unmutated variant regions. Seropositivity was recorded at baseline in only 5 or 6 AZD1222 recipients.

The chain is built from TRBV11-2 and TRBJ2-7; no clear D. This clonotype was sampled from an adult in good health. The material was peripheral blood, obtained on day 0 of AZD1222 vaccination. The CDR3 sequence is CASSWTSSYEQYF. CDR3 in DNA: TGTGCCAGCAGTTGGACGTCTTCGTACGAGCAGTACTTC.